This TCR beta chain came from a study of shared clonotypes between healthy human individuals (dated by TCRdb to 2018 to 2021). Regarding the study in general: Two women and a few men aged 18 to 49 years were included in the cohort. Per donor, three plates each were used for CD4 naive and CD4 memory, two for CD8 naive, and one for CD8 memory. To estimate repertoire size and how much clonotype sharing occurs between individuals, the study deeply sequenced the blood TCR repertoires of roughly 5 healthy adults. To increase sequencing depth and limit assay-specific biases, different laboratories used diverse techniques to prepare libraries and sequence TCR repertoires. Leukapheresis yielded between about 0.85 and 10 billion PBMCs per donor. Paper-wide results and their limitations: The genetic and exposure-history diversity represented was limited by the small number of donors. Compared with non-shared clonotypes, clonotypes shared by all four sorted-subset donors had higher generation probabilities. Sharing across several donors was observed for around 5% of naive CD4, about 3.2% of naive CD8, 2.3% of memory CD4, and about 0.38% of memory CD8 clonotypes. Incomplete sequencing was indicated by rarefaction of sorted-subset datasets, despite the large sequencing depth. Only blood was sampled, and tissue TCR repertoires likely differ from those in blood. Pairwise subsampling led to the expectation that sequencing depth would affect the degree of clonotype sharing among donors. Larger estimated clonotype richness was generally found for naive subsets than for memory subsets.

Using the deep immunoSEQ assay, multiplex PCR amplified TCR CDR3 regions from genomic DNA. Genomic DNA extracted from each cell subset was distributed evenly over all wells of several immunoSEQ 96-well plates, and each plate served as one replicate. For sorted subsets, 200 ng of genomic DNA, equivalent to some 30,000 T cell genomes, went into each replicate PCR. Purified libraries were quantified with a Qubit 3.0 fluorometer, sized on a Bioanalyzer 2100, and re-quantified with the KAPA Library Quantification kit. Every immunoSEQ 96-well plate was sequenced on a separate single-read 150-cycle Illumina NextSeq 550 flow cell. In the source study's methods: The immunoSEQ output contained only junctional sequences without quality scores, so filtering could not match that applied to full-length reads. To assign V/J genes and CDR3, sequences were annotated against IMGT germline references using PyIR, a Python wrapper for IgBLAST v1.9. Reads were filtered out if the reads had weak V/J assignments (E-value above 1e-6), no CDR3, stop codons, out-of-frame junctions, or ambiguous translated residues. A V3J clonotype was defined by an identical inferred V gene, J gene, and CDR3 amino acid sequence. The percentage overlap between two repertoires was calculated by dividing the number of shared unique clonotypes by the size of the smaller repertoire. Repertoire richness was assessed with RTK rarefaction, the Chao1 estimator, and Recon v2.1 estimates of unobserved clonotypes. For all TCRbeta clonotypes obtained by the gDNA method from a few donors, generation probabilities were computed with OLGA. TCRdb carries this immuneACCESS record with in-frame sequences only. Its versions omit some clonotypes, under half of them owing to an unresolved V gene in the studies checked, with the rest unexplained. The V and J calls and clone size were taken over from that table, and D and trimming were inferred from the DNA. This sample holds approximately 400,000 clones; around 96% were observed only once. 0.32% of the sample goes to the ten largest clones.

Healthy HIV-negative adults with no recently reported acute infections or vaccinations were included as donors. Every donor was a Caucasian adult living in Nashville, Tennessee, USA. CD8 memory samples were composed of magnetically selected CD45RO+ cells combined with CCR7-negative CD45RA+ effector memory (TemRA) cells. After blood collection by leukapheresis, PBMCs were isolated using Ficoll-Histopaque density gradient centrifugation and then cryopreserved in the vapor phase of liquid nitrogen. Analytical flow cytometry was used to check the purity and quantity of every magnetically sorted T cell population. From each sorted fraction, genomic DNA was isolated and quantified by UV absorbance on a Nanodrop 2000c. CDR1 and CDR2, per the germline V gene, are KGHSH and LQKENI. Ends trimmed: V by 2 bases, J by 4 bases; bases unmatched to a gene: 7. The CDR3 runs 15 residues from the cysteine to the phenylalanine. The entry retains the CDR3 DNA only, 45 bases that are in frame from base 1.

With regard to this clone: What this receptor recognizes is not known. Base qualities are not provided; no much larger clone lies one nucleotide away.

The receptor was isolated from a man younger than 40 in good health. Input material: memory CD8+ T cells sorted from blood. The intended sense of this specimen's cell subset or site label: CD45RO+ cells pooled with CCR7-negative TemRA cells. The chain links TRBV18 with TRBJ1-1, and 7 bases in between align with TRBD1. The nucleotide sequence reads TGTGCCAGCTCACCATCGACAGGGTTCGGCACTGAAGCTTTCTTT. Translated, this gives CASSPSTGFGTEAFF.